A single sample gave rise to the 19 T cell receptor beta chains below, sequenced in a study of blood T cell repertoires in COVID-19 (TCRdb year 2020). Receptors were amplified or captured by the immunoSEQ multiplex PCR assay. What TCRdb holds here is the immuneACCESS table cut down to in-frame rearrangements. Part of the clones is not present; checked against another copy, under half of the missing clones reflect an unresolved V gene, and the others are unexplained. The sample table holds roughly 190,000 clones, of which 75% to 90% were seen once. Of the sample, about 7% falls within the top ten clones. The sample taken for sequencing was peripheral blood. The source is a man between 60 and 75 years old with acute or convalescent COVID-19.

This clone was picked up one time. The V call is TRBV3-1 (or the pseudogene TRBV3-2), the J call TRBJ2-1, with D possibly matching TRBD2 (5 bases). Germline CDR1 and CDR2: LGHDT and YNNKEL (reference sequence). The CDR3 runs to 13 residues. V was pared by 2 bases and J by 7 bases, with 9 bases between. As DNA, the CDR3 is TGTGCCAGCAGCCAATCCCGAGGGAATGAGCAGTTCTTC. Amino acids: CASSQSRGNEQFF.

The chain combines TRBV25-1 with TRBJ1-5; no clear D. This CDR3 contains 13 residues. Germline lookup yields CDR1 MGHDK and CDR2 SYGVNS. V dropped 5 bases and J dropped 0 bases, with 5 bases sitting between them. The CDR3 nucleotides are TGTGCCAGCAGTCGCAGTAGCAATCAGCCCCAGCATTTT. It is translated as CASSRSSNQPQHF.

V is TRBV4-1 and J is TRBJ1-4; the D is unclear. CDR1 and CDR2 (germline): MGHRA, YSYEKL. This CDR3 has 16 residues. V was trimmed by 1 base and J by 0 bases, leaving 9 bases between them. CDR3 region: CASSQVFVATNEKLFF. CDR3 coding DNA: TGCGCCAGCAGCCAAGTTTTCGTTGCAACTAATGAAAAACTGTTTTTT.

This chain links TRBV5-6 with TRBJ1-2; TRBD1 agrees at 10 bases. The V gene end was trimmed by 3 bases and the J gene end by 7 bases; junction bases not matched to a gene: 3. This CDR3 comprises 13 residues. CDR1 is SGHDT, CDR2 YYEEEE, per germline. The CDR3 DNA follows: TGTGCCAGCAGCTACGACAGGGGGCCTGGCTACACCTTC. Translating it yields CASSYDRGPGYTF.

V is TRBV4-3 and J is TRBJ1-4; 7 bases match TRBD1. This CDR3 is built from 15 residues. Trimming removed 4 bases from V and 3 bases from J; junction bases left unmatched: 5. Germline V gene data show CDR1 as LGHNA and CDR2 as YSLEER. CDR3 sequence (DNA): TGCGCCAGCAGCCCAGCACAGGGGCCTAATGAAAAACTGTTTTTT. Its translation is CASSPAQGPNEKLFF.

V gene TRBV7-2 combines with J gene TRBJ2-7, with a weak D call TRBD2 (6 bases). There are 14 residues in the CDR3. The V end lost 1 base, the J end lost 3 bases, and 10 bases lay between the germline ends. Germline values: CDR1 SGHTA, CDR2 FQGNSA. This chain's CDR3 is CASSLGRGHYEQYF. CDR3 coding DNA: TGTGCCAGCAGCTTAGGGCGGGGCCACTACGAGCAGTACTTC.

The rearrangement links TRBV5-1 to TRBJ2-3; 10 bases match TRBD1. CDR1 and CDR2 from the germline V gene are SGHRS and YFSETQ. The CDR3 is 19 amino acids. V lost 4 bases to trimming and J lost 0 bases; unmatched junction nucleotides: 14. CDR3 sequence reads: CASSRTGTGVFTSTDTQYF. The CDR3 DNA is TGCGCCAGCAGCCGGACCGGGACAGGGGTTTTCACTAGCACAGATACGCAGTATTTT.

J is TRBJ1-1 and V is TRBV5-4, with D possibly being TRBD1 (5 bases). Trimming left V 5 bases short and J 1 base short, with 15 bases between. The CDR3 contains 15 residues. Germline V lookup: CDR1 SGHNT, CDR2 YYREEE (reference sequence). CDR3: CASRGMDISNTEAFF. CDR3 sequence (DNA): TGTGCCAGCAGGGGGATGGACATCTCGAACACTGAAGCTTTCTTT.

V gene TRBV27 combines with J gene TRBJ2-3, with 7 bases fitting TRBD1. V was clipped by 3 bases and J by 1 base; unmatched bases: 4. Germline lookup yields CDR1 MNHEY and CDR2 SMNVEV (reference sequence). This CDR3 region has 15 residues. In DNA form, the CDR3 reads TGTGCCAGCAGTTTCGGACAGGCGCGCACAGATACGCAGTATTTT. This sequence encodes CASSFGQARTDTQYF.

This chain joins TRBV6-2 or TRBV6-3 and TRBJ2-7; 8 positions agree with TRBD1. Trimming removed 4 bases from V and 2 bases from J; junction bases left unmatched: 4. The CDR3 has 14 residues. Germline CDR1 is MNHEY and CDR2 is SVGEGT. CDR3 region: CASSSKDRAYEQYF. For the CDR3, the DNA is TGTGCCAGCAGTTCAAAGGACAGGGCCTACGAGCAGTACTTC.

This clone was observed a single time. The chain combines TRBV20-1 with TRBJ2-7; a weak D match, TRBD2 (7 bases). Trimming pared 3 bases from V and 4 bases from J, leaving 19 bases between. The CDR3 runs 15 residues. Germline CDR1 is DFQATT and CDR2 is SNEGSKA (reference sequence). The CDR3, as DNA: TGCAGTGCTAGTTCAGGCGGGGGCGGGTCTTACGAGCAGTACTTC. Its protein is CSASSGGGGSYEQYF.

The chain links TRBV4-1 to TRBJ1-4; TRBD1 matches 7 bases. J gave up 3 bases and V 3 bases, and 10 bases lay outside the gene matches. The CDR3 is 17 amino acids. The germline CDR1 and CDR2 sequences are MGHRA and YSYEKL. This CDR3 reads CASSQGAQGGANEKLFF. As DNA, the CDR3 is TGCGCCAGCAGCCAGGGGGCGCAGGGGGGAGCTAATGAAAAACTGTTTTTT.

A single count supports this clone. This sequence joins TRBV9 and TRBJ1-4, with 9 bases matching TRBD1. CDR1 and CDR2 from the germline V gene are SGDLS and YYNGEE. Losses at the gene ends were 4 bases for V and 8 bases for J; bases not matched to a gene: 6. The CDR3 totals 14 residues. The CDR3 DNA reads TGTGCCAGCAGCCCCAGGACAGGGGAGGAAAAACTGTTTTTT. Its protein is CASSPRTGEEKLFF.

The V gene is TRBV18, the J gene TRBJ2-7, with D perhaps TRBD2 (5 bases). Per the germline V gene, CDR1 is KGHSH and CDR2 is LQKENI. This CDR3 is 14 amino acids long. The V and J ends lost 2 bases and 7 bases respectively, with 15 bases between them. The CDR3, as DNA: TGTGCCAGCTCACCAGTGGGGTCGAGCGGTGAGCAGTACTTC. Protein sequence: CASSPVGSSGEQYF.

This clone was found many times. As DNA, the CDR3 is TGTGCCAGCAGCCAAGATTCTCCCTATTTTCGGTATGGCTACACCTTC. It encodes CASSQDSPYFRYGYTF. The V and J genes are TRBV3-1 (or the pseudogene TRBV3-2) and TRBJ1-2, with D unclear. In germline, CDR1 is LGHDT, CDR2 YNNKEL (reference sequence). The V end was cut by 0 bases, the J end by 5 bases, with 16 bases between. The CDR3 totals 16 residues.

This chain joins TRBV12-5 and TRBJ2-2, with D tentatively TRBD1 (5 bases). V lost 5 bases to trimming and J lost 5 bases, with 15 bases between them. This CDR3 spans 15 amino acids. Germline V gene lookup returns CDR1 LGHNT and CDR2 FRNRAP. The CDR3 DNA follows: TGTGCTAGTGGTCCCTACAGGACGTTGACCGGGGAGCTGTTTTTT. Translation: CASGPYRTLTGELFF.

This clone showed up just a few times. V usage is TRBV21-1 and J usage is TRBJ1-6. TRBV21-1 is flagged as a pseudogene. This CDR3 comprises 11 residues. CDR3 DNA: TGTGCCAGCAGCCTGGAGCCACCCCTCCACTTT. Protein sequence: CASSLEPPLHF.

The rearrangement links TRBV4-3 to TRBJ2-1; 8 bases match TRBD2. The CDR3 covers 16 residues. Unmatched junction bases numbered 6, after V lost 1 base and J lost 4 bases. Germline V CDR1 and CDR2: LGHNA, YSLEER. CDR3 loop: CASSQVGGGPYNEQFF. CDR3 DNA sequence: TGCGCCAGCAGCCAAGTCGGGGGGGGACCGTACAATGAGCAGTTCTTC.

The rearrangement joins TRBV6-5 to TRBJ1-2, with D maybe TRBD1 (6 bases). The V end was cut by 2 bases, the J end by 4 bases, with 17 bases between. This CDR3 is 16 amino acids long. The germline gives CDR1 MNHEY, CDR2 SVGAGI. This CDR3 reads CASSYGGGGNPYGYTF. CDR3 coding DNA: TGTGCCAGCAGTTACGGGGGAGGGGGTAATCCCTATGGCTACACCTTC.